The next 9 T cell receptor beta chains were all read from a single sample in a study of brain T cells in children with intractable seizures. The method was immunoSEQ multiplex PCR; TCRdb's version includes in-frame clones alone and lacks a portion of them. The table includes fewer than 9,500 clones, around 73% detected once. The sequenced cases were selected for having the highest brain T cell transcript signatures. Sequenced material: resected brain tissue, taken at surgery. The receptors were gathered from a boy in the first two years of life with tuberous sclerosis and intractable seizures.

V gene TRBV5-1 combines with J gene TRBJ2-1, with 7 bases identical to TRBD2. Looked up from germline, CDR1 is SGHRS and CDR2 is YFSETQ. This CDR3 has 14 amino acids. The V segment lost 4 bases and the J segment 6 bases; nucleotides outside the gene matches: 7. Here the CDR3 reads CASSQGLVSNEQFF. CDR3 nucleotide sequence: TGCGCCAGCAGCCAAGGACTAGTTAGCAATGAGCAGTTCTTC.

This chain links TRBV4-2 with TRBJ2-7; 8 nucleotides agree with TRBD2. This CDR3 is built from 14 residues. The germline V gene encodes CDR1 LGHNA and CDR2 YNFKEQ. The V gene end was trimmed by 4 bases and the J gene end by 5 bases; junction bases not matched to a gene: 7. The CDR3 DNA sequence: TGTGCCAGCAGCCCGGGACTAGAACGGGACGAGCAGTACTTC. Translation gives CASSPGLERDEQYF.

This chain joins TRBV7-2 and TRBJ2-7; tentative D call: TRBD2 (5 bases). Germline lookup yields CDR1 SGHTA and CDR2 FQGNSA. Between the trimmed V and J ends, which lost 1 base and 2 bases, there was a span of 9 bases. The CDR3 is made up of 14 amino acids. The CDR3 DNA is TGTGCCAGCAGCTTAGTCGCGGGTACCTACGAGCAGTACTTC. Residues: CASSLVAGTYEQYF. The entire variable domain, with the rest obtained from reference TRBV7-2 and TRBJ2-7, is as follows: GAGVSQSPSNKVTEKGKDVELRCDPISGHTALYWYRQSLGQGLEFLIYFQGNSAPDKSGLPSDRFSAERTGGSVSTLTIQRTQQEDSAVYLCASSLVAGTYEQYFGPGTRLTVT.

The rearrangement uses TRBV7-9 and TRBJ2-3; 10 bases line up with TRBD2. CDR3 length equals 19 residues. Looked up from germline, CDR1 is SEHNR and CDR2 is FQNEAQ (reference sequence). J lost 2 bases, V lost 4 bases, and 15 bases had no gene match. In DNA form, the CDR3 reads TGTGCCAGCAGCTCGGACGGGAGCGGGAGGGCTCGATTCACAGATACGCAGTATTTT. This gives the protein CASSSDGSGRARFTDTQYF.

The CDR3 nucleotides read TGTGCCAGCTCATCTAGATCCCTAGGTGCGAATGAGCAGTTCTTC. Amino acid sequence: CASSSRSLGANEQFF. V gene TRBV18 combines with J gene TRBJ2-1; no firm D call. Germline loops: CDR1 KGHSH, CDR2 LQKENI. This CDR3 is 15 amino acids long. The V and J ends lost 5 bases and 7 bases respectively, with 18 bases between them.

The V call is TRBV9, the J call TRBJ2-1; weak D call: TRBD2 (6 bases). V was clipped by 4 bases and J by 3 bases, with 14 bases between them. This CDR3 contains 15 residues. Germline-derived CDR1 and CDR2 are SGDLS and YYNGEE. This CDR3 is CASSSAGYSYNEQFF. DNA of the CDR3: TGTGCCAGCAGCTCAGCGGGTTACAGCTACAATGAGCAGTTCTTC.

This clone is labeled medium-sized. This sequence joins TRBV6-6 and TRBJ1-2; D is unresolved. The CDR3 totals 11 residues. The V gene's germline CDR1 is MNHNY and CDR2 SVGAGI (reference sequence). V was shortened by 10 bases and J by 8 bases, with 14 bases between the two germline ends. The CDR3 coding sequence is TGTGCCATTCTATATGTGGGGGGCTACACCTTC. This encodes CAILYVGGYTF.

In its sample, this clone was seen a few times. The chain uses TRBV6-5 and TRBJ1-5, with a possible D match to TRBD1 (6 bases). Germline values: CDR1 MNHEY, CDR2 SVGAGI. V was trimmed by 6 bases and J by 0 bases, leaving 9 bases between them. The CDR3 is 14 amino acids. The CDR3 region has the DNA TGTGCCAGCAGGACAGGAAATAGCAATCAGCCCCAGCATTTT. Protein sequence: CASRTGNSNQPQHF.

The rearrangement joins TRBV14 to TRBJ2-3; unclear D gene. Germline CDR1 reads SGHDN; CDR2 reads FVKESK. V was cut by 1 base and J by 5 bases, with 13 bases left in between. CDR3 length equals 15 residues. For the CDR3, the DNA is TGTGCCAGCAGCCAAGGCAAAGCGAGGATAGATACGCAGTATTTT. This sequence encodes CASSQGKARIDTQYF.